The clone carrying this TCR beta chain was counted at least ten times. As yet, its antigen is unknown. The CDR3 length is 14 residues. Germline loops: CDR1 SGHNT, CDR2 YYREEE (reference sequence). With 1 base removed from V and 1 base from J, the gap between germline ends came to 8 bases. Individual cDNA molecules were tagged with unique molecular identifiers. TCRdb called the 5' RACE reads again in MiXCR, with one record for every CDR3 protein. The repertoire holds tens of thousands of distinct CDR3 sequences, with just under 9% as singletons. This record comes from a study of early T cells in non-severe SARS-CoV-2 infection. In the study overall: Investigators sequenced bulk RNA drawn from unsorted whole blood, and chains remained unpaired. Study-level findings and limits: VDJdb matching favored anti-spike CD8 responses, missing private and CD4 specificities.

The sample was whole blood. The receptor's source is an adult who was a healthcare worker with PCR-confirmed SARS-CoV-2 infection or an uninfected control (not recorded which). V usage is TRBV5-4 and J usage is TRBJ1-2; D gene uncertain. For the CDR3, the DNA is TGTGCCAGCAGCTTGAGCACAAATAACTATGGCTACACCTTC. It specifies CASSLSTNNYGYTF.